This T cell receptor beta chain came from a study of blood T cell repertoires in COVID-19. This clone has a handful of counts. The CDR3 has 14 residues. V was shortened by 2 bases and J by 2 bases, with 9 bases between the two germline ends. Germline CDR1 and CDR2: SEHNR and FQNEAQ (reference sequence). Original analysis: Scientists estimated how many nucleated cells there were by amplifying reference gene primers. The method was immunoSEQ multiplex PCR; TCRdb's version includes in-frame clones alone and lacks a portion of them. V and J calls and clone size are copied from that table; D and trimming were computed from the DNA. The table has fewer than 350,000 clones, 86% seen once.

The source of this sequence is a woman between 25 and 40 years old with COVID-19, enrolled during active disease. The chain recombines TRBV7-9 with TRBJ1-2; D may be TRBD1 (6 bases). Sequencing input: peripheral blood. The CDR3 sequence is CASSLPTGNYGYTF. The CDR3 DNA reads TGTGCCAGCAGCTTACCCACAGGGAACTATGGCTACACCTTC.